This T cell receptor (beta chain) was recovered during a study of blood T cell repertoires in COVID-19 (dated by TCRdb to about 2020). Context from the whole study: Samples covering the acute and convalescent phases of COVID-19 were provided by collaborators in the United States, Italy and Spain. The prospective study material was composed of cDNA or gDNA derived from T cells, B-cell-depleted T cells, or PBMCs. Deeply sampled blood TCRbeta repertoires from subjects exposed to, actively infected with, or recovered from COVID-19 were included in the dataset. The repertoires were made available in a free public database intended to serve as a resource for research on the immune response to SARS-CoV-2. Samples were obtained from the ongoing ImmuneRACE study (first 160 participants) and from over a thousand subjects provided by 6 global collaborators. Nearly every sample came with metadata listing a de-identified subject ID, COVID-19 status, age in years and sex. Where HLA class I and class II types were available, the types were taken from metadata supplied by the sample provider, not from assay-based typing. What the study reported, not specific to this receptor: How much clinical and demographic metadata was included differed by source and by participant, and the metadata was provided uncurated.

The immunoSEQ Assay, a bias-controlled multiplex PCR, was used to amplify TCRbeta CDR3 regions from genomic DNA. The paper's processing steps were these. Nucleated cell counts per sample were estimated from amplification of reference gene primers within the assay. To quantify the absolute abundance of each unique TCRbeta CDR3 rearrangement, sequence reads were collapsed and filtered. For each sample, productive Simpson clonality was calculated as the square root of Simpson's diversity index over productive rearrangements. Not all clones reach the TCRdb copy of this immuneACCESS table, which keeps in-frame sequences only. Checked studies attribute under half of the gap to unresolved V genes and leave the rest unexplained. The V and J calls and the clone size are those of that table, but D and trimming were determined from the DNA. Here the sample has 250,000 to 300,000 clones; 82% occur a single time. Of the sample, around 2.9% is held by the ten largest clones.

Collaborating institutions collected whole blood in K2EDTA tubes following their own protocols. For TCRbeta analysis, collaborators shipped samples in one of three forms: frozen whole blood, isolated PBMCs, or DNA extracted from either of those sample types. Concerning this clone itself: What antigen it recognizes has not been identified. No base-level quality is on record; no much larger clone is a single base apart.

Via the germline V gene, CDR1 is SGHRS and CDR2 YFSETQ. Trimming leaves V shorter by 4 bases and J shorter by 4 bases, with the junction holding 12 bases beyond the gene matches. The cysteine opens and the phenylalanine closes a CDR3 of 17 amino acids. Just the 51-base CDR3 DNA is kept, in frame starting at base 1. This clonotype originated in a woman aged 18-30 years with acute or convalescent COVID-19. This chain joins TRBV5-1 to TRBJ2-5; TRBD1 aligns with 11 central bases. What was sequenced was peripheral blood. The CDR3 reads CASSLATGTGGRETQYF. In nucleotides, the sequence is TGCGCCAGCAGCCTCGCTACCGGGACAGGGGGACGAGAGACCCAGTACTTC.